This T cell receptor beta chain was recovered during a study of CD8+CD57+ T cells in acquired aplastic anemia. As for the study in general: Sorting CD4+ and CD8+ cells gave DNA averaging around 3 ug.

It was genomic DNA that served as the template for profiling TCR beta VDJ and CDR3. From the reads, TCRdb called clonotypes with MiXCR, one entry per CDR3 protein. The table has about 170,000 distinct CDR3 sequences, around half seen once. This clonotype was found a few times. Sequencing was done on patients that had shown CD8+CD57+ cell expansion by flow cytometry. The V gene lost 3 bases and the J gene lost 7 bases, with 12 bases spanning the gap. From germline, CDR1 is MGHRA and CDR2 YSYEKL. The length of the CDR3 is 14 residues. The V gene is TRBV4-1, the J gene TRBJ1-4; no clear D gene. This TCR was recovered from a human donor with aplastic anemia. Sequenced material: sorted CD4+, CD8+, or CD8+CD57+ T cells (not recorded which) from PBMCs. The CDR3 nucleotides are TGCGCCAGCAGCCAGGGCGGTTTTGGTGAAAAACTGTTTTTT. This encodes CASSQGGFGEKLFF.